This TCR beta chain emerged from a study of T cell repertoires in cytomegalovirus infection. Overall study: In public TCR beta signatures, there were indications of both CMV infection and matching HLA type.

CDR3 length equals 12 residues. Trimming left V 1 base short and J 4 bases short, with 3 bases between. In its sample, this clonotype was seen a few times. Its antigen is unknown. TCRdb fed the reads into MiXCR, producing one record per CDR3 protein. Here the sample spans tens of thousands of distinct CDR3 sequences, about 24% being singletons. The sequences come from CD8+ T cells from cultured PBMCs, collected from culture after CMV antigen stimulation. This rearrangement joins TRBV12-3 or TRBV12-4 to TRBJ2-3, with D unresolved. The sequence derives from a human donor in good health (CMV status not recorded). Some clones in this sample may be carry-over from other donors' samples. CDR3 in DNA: TGTGCCAGCAGTTTAGACTCAGATACGCAGTATTTT. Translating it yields CASSLDSDTQYF.